The 2 T cell receptor beta chains presented below share a single source sample, sequenced in a study of blood T cell repertoires in COVID-19. Using immunoSEQ multiplex PCR, the repertoire was profiled, and TCRdb retains in-frame clones only, with some absent. The sample includes more than 200,000 clones, 85% to 90% of them seen just once. Sequencing input: peripheral blood. These TCRs come from a woman in her sixties or seventies with COVID-19, enrolled during active disease.

The gene calls are TRBV9 and TRBJ1-3, with 9 nucleotides matching TRBD1. This CDR3 comprises 18 residues. Germline loops: CDR1 SGDLS, CDR2 YYNGEE. Unmatched junction bases numbered 9, after V lost 1 base and J lost 1 base. The CDR3 sequence: CASSVRDRALVSGNTIYF. The CDR3 DNA reads as TGTGCCAGCAGCGTACGGGACAGGGCGCTCGTTTCTGGAAACACCATATATTTT.

This chain joins TRBV24-1 and TRBJ2-4, with a tentative D call TRBD1 (6 bases). The germline V gene encodes CDR1 KGHDR and CDR2 SFDVKD. The V gene lost 3 bases and the J gene lost 5 bases, with 16 bases spanning the gap. The CDR3 contains 16 residues. This CDR3 reads CATSDPHREKENIQYF. In nucleotides, the CDR3 is TGTGCCACCAGTGATCCCCACAGGGAAAAGGAAAACATTCAGTACTTC.